This TCR beta chain was sequenced during a study of T cells of healthy individuals. The CDR3 totals 16 residues. CDR1 MNHEY and CDR2 SMNVEV come from the germline V gene (reference sequence). V lost 4 bases to trimming and J lost 0 bases, with 16 bases between them. TCRdb called the 5' RACE reads again in MiXCR, with one record for every CDR3 protein. This table has about 53,000 distinct CDR3 sequences, over 12% appearing once. This clonotype was counted between two and nine times. V gene TRBV27 combines with J gene TRBJ2-7; D is possibly TRBD2 (5 bases). The sequence came from a human donor in good health. CDR3 nucleotide sequence: TGTGCCAGCAGTTCAGATGGGCGGAGGAGCTCCTACGAGCAGTACTTC. Its translation is CASSSDGRRSSYEQYF.